Listed below are T cell receptor beta chains from one sample, sequenced in a study of cytomegalovirus exposure and HLA in healthy donors. TCRdb keeps only in-frame clones here, not all; method: immunoSEQ multiplex PCR. The data hold hundreds of thousands of clones, with 70% to 90% observed a single time. The source material was PBMCs. These receptors all stem from a girl aged 2-10 years in good health and CMV-seronegative. Both conserved end residues are part of each CDR3. Fields, in order: clone size, D gene, J gene, V gene, CDR3 DNA, CDR3 protein. A D gene is named only where the DNA matches it firmly. Some rows have no size entry. The others give once, few or many, or a class for an expanded clone.

clone_size: -
d_call: -
j_call: TRBJ1-5
v_call: TRBV6-1
cdr3_nt: TGTGCCAGCAGTCCACGACAGGGCAATCAGCCCCAGCATTTT
cdr3_aa: CASSPRQGNQPQHF

clone_size: -
d_call: -
j_call: TRBJ2-3
v_call: TRBV14
cdr3_nt: TGTGCCAGCAGCCAAGTAACAGATACGCAGTATTTT
cdr3_aa: CASSQVTDTQYF

clone_size: -
d_call: TRBD2
j_call: TRBJ2-1
v_call: TRBV7-3
cdr3_nt: TGTGCCAGCAGCTTAATCGCCGCGAGCGGGGGGGACAATGAGCAGTTCTTC
cdr3_aa: CASSLIAASGGDNEQFF

clone_size: -
d_call: TRBD1
j_call: TRBJ1-1
v_call: TRBV30
cdr3_nt: TGTGCCTGGATTAGACTACAGGGGGCTGAAACTGAAGCTTTCTTT
cdr3_aa: CAWIRLQGAETEAFF

clone_size: -
d_call: -
j_call: TRBJ1-1
v_call: TRBV5-4
cdr3_nt: TGTGCCAGCAGCTTGAGGGGGTCTCCAACTGAAGCTTTCTTT
cdr3_aa: CASSLRGSPTEAFF

clone_size: -
d_call: TRBD2
j_call: TRBJ2-5
v_call: TRBV5-1
cdr3_nt: TGCGCCAGCAGCTTGGTAGCGGGGCCGGAGACCCAGTACTTC
cdr3_aa: CASSLVAGPETQYF

clone_size: -
d_call: -
j_call: TRBJ2-7
v_call: TRBV7-3
cdr3_nt: TGTGCCAGCAGCAGGACAGACACCTACGAGCAGTACTTC
cdr3_aa: CASSRTDTYEQYF

clone_size: -
d_call: -
j_call: TRBJ2-5
v_call: TRBV4-1
cdr3_nt: TGCGCCAGCAGCCAAGTCGGGGGCGGGGGCGGGCAAGAGACCCAGTACTTC
cdr3_aa: CASSQVGGGGGQETQYF

clone_size: once
d_call: TRBD1
j_call: TRBJ1-1
v_call: TRBV4-1
cdr3_nt: TGCGCCAGCAGCATCCAGCGCGGGACAGCGGGCACTGAAGCTTTCTTT
cdr3_aa: CASSIQRGTAGTEAFF

clone_size: -
d_call: -
j_call: TRBJ2-5
v_call: TRBV21-1
cdr3_nt: TGTGCCAGCAGCATTTTCCCTAGCGGGATAGGGGGAGAGACCCAGTACTTC
cdr3_aa: CASSIFPSGIGGETQYF

clone_size: -
d_call: TRBD2
j_call: TRBJ2-2
v_call: TRBV15
cdr3_nt: TGTGCCACCAGCAGGGCCTGGCGGGGGGCGACCGGGGAGCTGTTTTTT
cdr3_aa: CATSRAWRGATGELFF

clone_size: -
d_call: -
j_call: TRBJ1-2
v_call: TRBV7-9
cdr3_nt: TGTGCCAGCAGCCCGATAATTCAGGACAATGACTACACCTTC
cdr3_aa: CASSPIIQDNDYTF

clone_size: -
d_call: -
j_call: TRBJ2-1
v_call: TRBV6-5
cdr3_nt: TGTGCCAGCAGTTACCATGGCGGTTCAAATGAGCAGTTCTTC
cdr3_aa: CASSYHGGSNEQFF

clone_size: -
d_call: -
j_call: TRBJ2-6
v_call: TRBV4-2
cdr3_nt: TGTGCCAGCAGCCAAGATGCCGCGATCTCTGGGGCCAACGTCCTGACTTTC
cdr3_aa: CASSQDAAISGANVLTF

clone_size: -
d_call: -
j_call: TRBJ2-5
v_call: TRBV19
cdr3_nt: TGTGCCAGTAGGTTGGGGGCGAACAAAGAGACCCAGTACTTC
cdr3_aa: CASRLGANKETQYF

clone_size: -
d_call: TRBD2
j_call: TRBJ2-7
v_call: TRBV5-5
cdr3_nt: TGTGCCAGCAGCGCTCCCCCCGGGACTAGCCGTGACGAGCAGTACTTC
cdr3_aa: CASSAPPGTSRDEQYF

clone_size: -
d_call: TRBD2
j_call: TRBJ2-2
v_call: TRBV27
cdr3_nt: TGTGCCAGCAGTTCCTCAAGGCGGGGGGGTCCGAACACCGGGGAGCTGTTTTTT
cdr3_aa: CASSSSRRGGPNTGELFF

clone_size: few
d_call: -
j_call: TRBJ1-5
v_call: TRBV27
cdr3_nt: TGTGCCAGCAGTCAAAACCCGACAGTCAATCAGCCCCAGCATTTT
cdr3_aa: CASSQNPTVNQPQHF

clone_size: few
d_call: -
j_call: TRBJ1-6
v_call: TRBV2
cdr3_nt: TGTGCCAGCAGTGAAGGTAGAATGCTAGGGGATAATTCACCCCTCCACTTT
cdr3_aa: CASSEGRMLGDNSPLHF

clone_size: -
d_call: TRBD1
j_call: TRBJ1-4
v_call: TRBV6-5
cdr3_nt: TGTGCCAGCAGTTTCGACAGGGTAGGGGAAAAACTGTTTTTT
cdr3_aa: CASSFDRVGEKLFF

clone_size: -
d_call: TRBD2
j_call: TRBJ2-5
v_call: TRBV6-5
cdr3_nt: TGTGCCAGCAGGGGGGTAGCGGGGGGGCAAGAGACCCAGTACTTC
cdr3_aa: CASRGVAGGQETQYF

clone_size: -
d_call: -
j_call: TRBJ1-2
v_call: TRBV6-1
cdr3_nt: TGTGCCAGCAGTGAACGCAGTTCCTATGGCTACACCTTC
cdr3_aa: CASSERSSYGYTF

clone_size: -
d_call: -
j_call: TRBJ1-5
v_call: TRBV5-8
cdr3_nt: TGTGCCAGCAGCCCAGGGCAACATAGCAATCAGCCCCAGCATTTT
cdr3_aa: CASSPGQHSNQPQHF

clone_size: -
d_call: TRBD1
j_call: TRBJ2-1
v_call: TRBV11-2
cdr3_nt: TGTGCCAGCAGCTTGACAGGGATTAACAATGAGCAGTTCTTC
cdr3_aa: CASSLTGINNEQFF

clone_size: once
d_call: TRBD2
j_call: TRBJ2-3
v_call: TRBV5-1
cdr3_nt: TGCGCCAGCAGCCCGGAGCGGGGGGCCACAGATACGCAGTATTTT
cdr3_aa: CASSPERGATDTQYF

clone_size: -
d_call: -
j_call: TRBJ1-1
v_call: TRBV7-8
cdr3_nt: TGTGCCGCGAAGGACACCGGGACTCTAAACACTGAAGCTTTCTTT
cdr3_aa: CAAKDTGTLNTEAFF

clone_size: -
d_call: TRBD1
j_call: TRBJ2-2
v_call: TRBV5-1
cdr3_nt: TGCGCCAGCAGCTTGGGACAGGGGTCCTACACCGGGGAGCTGTTTTTT
cdr3_aa: CASSLGQGSYTGELFF

clone_size: once
d_call: -
j_call: TRBJ1-4
v_call: TRBV5-1
cdr3_nt: TGCGCCAGCAGGGACAGCCAGGATGAAAAACTGTTTTTT
cdr3_aa: CASRDSQDEKLFF

clone_size: once
d_call: -
j_call: TRBJ1-2
v_call: TRBV5-4
cdr3_nt: TGTGCCAGCAGCTTGTTAGCGCAGGCAATATATGGCTACACCTTC
cdr3_aa: CASSLLAQAIYGYTF

clone_size: -
d_call: -
j_call: TRBJ1-2
v_call: TRBV18
cdr3_nt: TGTGCCAGCTCACCGGACACCTATGGCTACACCTTC
cdr3_aa: CASSPDTYGYTF

clone_size: once
d_call: TRBD1
j_call: TRBJ1-5
v_call: TRBV19
cdr3_nt: TGTGCCAGTAGTATGGTCTCCTTCGGGACAGGGGCTTGGGGCAATCAGCCCCAGCATTTT
cdr3_aa: CASSMVSFGTGAWGNQPQHF

clone_size: -
d_call: -
j_call: TRBJ2-7
v_call: TRBV27
cdr3_nt: TGTGCCAGCAGTTTAGGGCGTAGGAACGAGCAGTACTTC
cdr3_aa: CASSLGRRNEQYF

clone_size: -
d_call: TRBD1
j_call: TRBJ1-6
v_call: TRBV5-1
cdr3_nt: TGCGCCAGCAGCTGCCGGGACAGGGATAATTCACCCCTCCACTTT
cdr3_aa: CASSCRDRDNSPLHF

clone_size: -
d_call: TRBD1
j_call: TRBJ2-2
v_call: TRBV7-9
cdr3_nt: TGTGCCAGCAGCTTAGAGGGACAGGGATTTACCGGGGAGCTGTTTTTT
cdr3_aa: CASSLEGQGFTGELFF

clone_size: -
d_call: TRBD1
j_call: TRBJ2-5
v_call: TRBV19
cdr3_nt: TGTGCCAGTAGTATAAGGACAGGGATACCTCAAGAGACCCAGTACTTC
cdr3_aa: CASSIRTGIPQETQYF

clone_size: once
d_call: -
j_call: TRBJ1-1
v_call: TRBV27
cdr3_nt: TGTGCCAGCGGATTTCTAGGGGGGAACACTGAAGCTTTCTTT
cdr3_aa: CASGFLGGNTEAFF

clone_size: -
d_call: -
j_call: TRBJ2-1
v_call: TRBV4-1
cdr3_nt: TGCGCCAGCAGCCAAGATTTGGCAGGGGCCCGCCGGGGCAATGAGCAGTTCTTC
cdr3_aa: CASSQDLAGARRGNEQFF

clone_size: -
d_call: TRBD2
j_call: TRBJ2-7
v_call: TRBV13
cdr3_nt: TGTGCCAGCAGCTCCCGGACTAGCGGGGCCCCGTACGAGCAGTACTTC
cdr3_aa: CASSSRTSGAPYEQYF

clone_size: -
d_call: -
j_call: TRBJ2-5
v_call: TRBV5-6
cdr3_nt: TGTGCCAGCAGCTTGGCCAGTGGCGAGACCCAGTACTTC
cdr3_aa: CASSLASGETQYF

clone_size: -
d_call: -
j_call: TRBJ2-4
v_call: TRBV2
cdr3_nt: TGTGCCAGCAGCCTACAGGGAATCAGCAAAAACATTCAGTACTTC
cdr3_aa: CASSLQGISKNIQYF

clone_size: once
d_call: -
j_call: TRBJ2-7
v_call: TRBV10-2
cdr3_nt: TGCGCCAGCAGTGATGTTAGCTACGAGCAGTACTTC
cdr3_aa: CASSDVSYEQYF

clone_size: -
d_call: -
j_call: TRBJ1-2
v_call: TRBV7-7
cdr3_nt: TGTGCCAGCAGCCCTCTTACTCAGGGGAACTATGGCTACACCTTC
cdr3_aa: CASSPLTQGNYGYTF

clone_size: once
d_call: -
j_call: TRBJ1-4
v_call: TRBV20-1
cdr3_nt: TGCAGTGCTAGAGGGAGGGGTAGGGTGTTTTTT
cdr3_aa: CSARGRGRVFF

clone_size: -
d_call: -
j_call: TRBJ2-3
v_call: TRBV13
cdr3_nt: TGTGCCAGCAGCTTCGACTCGACCGACACAGATACGCAGTATTTT
cdr3_aa: CASSFDSTDTDTQYF

clone_size: once
d_call: TRBD2
j_call: TRBJ2-5
v_call: TRBV9
cdr3_nt: TGTGCCAGCAGCGTAGGCGCGGGGGGCCCCGAGACCCAGTACTTC
cdr3_aa: CASSVGAGGPETQYF

clone_size: -
d_call: -
j_call: TRBJ1-2
v_call: TRBV6-1
cdr3_nt: TGTGCCAGCAGAAGACAGTATGGCTACACCTTC
cdr3_aa: CASRRQYGYTF

clone_size: -
d_call: TRBD1
j_call: TRBJ1-2
v_call: TRBV10-1
cdr3_nt: TGCGCCAGCAGTCGGGACAGCAACTATGGCTACACCTTC
cdr3_aa: CASSRDSNYGYTF

clone_size: -
d_call: -
j_call: TRBJ2-3
v_call: TRBV5-4
cdr3_nt: TGTGCCAGCAGCCCACAGGGGGGGGCCACAGATACGCAGTATTTT
cdr3_aa: CASSPQGGATDTQYF

clone_size: few
d_call: -
j_call: TRBJ1-5
v_call: TRBV6-5
cdr3_nt: TGTGCCAGCGGAAGAGCGGGTAACAGAGGACAGCCCCAGCATTTT
cdr3_aa: CASGRAGNRGQPQHF

clone_size: -
d_call: -
j_call: TRBJ2-5
v_call: TRBV7-9
cdr3_nt: TGTGCCAGCAGCTCTTCTGGCCAACTAGGGAGGTACGGGACCCAGTACTTC
cdr3_aa: CASSSSGQLGRYGTQYF

clone_size: -
d_call: -
j_call: TRBJ1-1
v_call: TRBV30
cdr3_nt: TGTGCCTGGAGTGTGGGGGGCACTGAAGCTTTCTTT
cdr3_aa: CAWSVGGTEAFF

clone_size: -
d_call: -
j_call: TRBJ2-1
v_call: TRBV12-5
cdr3_nt: TGTGCTAGTGGCCTTTACAATGAGCAGTTCTTC
cdr3_aa: CASGLYNEQFF

clone_size: -
d_call: -
j_call: TRBJ1-2
v_call: TRBV6-5
cdr3_nt: TGTGCCAGCAGTTTAGGGGTTGGGACTTTCGGCTACACCTTC
cdr3_aa: CASSLGVGTFGYTF